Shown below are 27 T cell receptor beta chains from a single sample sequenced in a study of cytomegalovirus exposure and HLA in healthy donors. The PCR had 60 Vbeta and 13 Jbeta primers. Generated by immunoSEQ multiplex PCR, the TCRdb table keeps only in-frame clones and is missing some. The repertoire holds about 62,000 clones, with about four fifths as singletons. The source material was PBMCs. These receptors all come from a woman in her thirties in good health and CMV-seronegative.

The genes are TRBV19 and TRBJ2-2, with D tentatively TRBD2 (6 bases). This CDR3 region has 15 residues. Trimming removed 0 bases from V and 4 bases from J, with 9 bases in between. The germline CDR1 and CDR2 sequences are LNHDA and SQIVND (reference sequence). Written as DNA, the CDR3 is TGTGCCAGTAGTATAGAGGAGGGCTCCACCGGGGAGCTGTTTTTT. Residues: CASSIEEGSTGELFF. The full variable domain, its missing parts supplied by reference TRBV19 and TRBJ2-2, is DGGITQSPKYLFRKEGQNVTLSCEQNLNHDAMYWYRQDPGQGLRLIYYSQIVNDFQKGDIAEGYSVSREKKESFPLTVTSAQKNPTAFYLCASSIEEGSTGELFFGEGSRLTVL.

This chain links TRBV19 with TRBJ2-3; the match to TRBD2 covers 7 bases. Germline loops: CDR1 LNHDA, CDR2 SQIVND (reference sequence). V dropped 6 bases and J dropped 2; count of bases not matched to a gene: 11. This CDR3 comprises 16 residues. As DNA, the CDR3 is TGTGCCAGTAGGACCCGAGCGGGACCATTCACAGATACGCAGTATTTT. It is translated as CASRTRAGPFTDTQYF.

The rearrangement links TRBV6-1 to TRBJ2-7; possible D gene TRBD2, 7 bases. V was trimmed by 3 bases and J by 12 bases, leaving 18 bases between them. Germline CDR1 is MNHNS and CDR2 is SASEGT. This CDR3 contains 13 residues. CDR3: CASSDRGAQNPYF. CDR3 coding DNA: TGTGCCAGCAGTGACCGGGGGGCGCAGAATCCGTACTTC.

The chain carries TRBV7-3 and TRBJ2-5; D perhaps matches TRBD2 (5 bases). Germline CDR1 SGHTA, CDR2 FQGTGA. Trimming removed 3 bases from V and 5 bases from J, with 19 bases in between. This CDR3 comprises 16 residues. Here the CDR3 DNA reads TGTGCCAGCAGCTTGAGCGGCGTACCGAGTACCGAGACCCAGTACTTC. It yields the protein CASSLSGVPSTETQYF.

CDR3 loop: CASSRDRDIYYGYTF. The DNA of the CDR3 is TGTGCCAGCAGTCGGGACAGGGATATTTACTATGGCTACACCTTC. The chain combines TRBV28 with TRBJ1-2; 9 bases align to TRBD1. The CDR3 sequence is 15 residues long. J gave up 3 bases and V 5 bases, and 7 bases lay outside the gene matches. Germline lookup yields CDR1 MDHEN and CDR2 SYDVKM.

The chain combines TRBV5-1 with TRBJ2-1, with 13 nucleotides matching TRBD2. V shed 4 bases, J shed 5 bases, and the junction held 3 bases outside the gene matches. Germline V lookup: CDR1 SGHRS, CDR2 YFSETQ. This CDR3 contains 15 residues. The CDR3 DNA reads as TGCGCCAGCAGCCCCGGACTAGCGGGAGACAATGAGCAGTTCTTC. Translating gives CASSPGLAGDNEQFF.

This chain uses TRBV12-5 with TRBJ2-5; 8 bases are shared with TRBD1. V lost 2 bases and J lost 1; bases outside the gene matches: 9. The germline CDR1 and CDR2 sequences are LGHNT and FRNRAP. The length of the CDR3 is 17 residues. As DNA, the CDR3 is TGTGCTAGTGGTTTGATGAGACAGGGGAGTTTCCAAGAGACCCAGTACTTC. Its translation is CASGLMRQGSFQETQYF. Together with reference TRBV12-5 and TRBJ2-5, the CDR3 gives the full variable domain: DARVTQTPRHKVTEMGQEVTMRCQPILGHNTVFWYRQTMMQGLELLAYFRNRAPLDDSGMPKDRFSAEMPDATLATLKIQPSEPRDSAVYFCASGLMRQGSFQETQYFGPGTRLLVL.

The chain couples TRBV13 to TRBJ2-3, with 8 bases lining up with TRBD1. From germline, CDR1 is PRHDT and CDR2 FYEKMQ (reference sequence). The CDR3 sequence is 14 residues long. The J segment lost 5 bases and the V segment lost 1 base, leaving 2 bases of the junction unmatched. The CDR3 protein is CASSLARGRDTQYF. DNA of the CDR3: TGTGCCAGCAGCTTAGCCAGGGGGCGAGATACGCAGTATTTT.

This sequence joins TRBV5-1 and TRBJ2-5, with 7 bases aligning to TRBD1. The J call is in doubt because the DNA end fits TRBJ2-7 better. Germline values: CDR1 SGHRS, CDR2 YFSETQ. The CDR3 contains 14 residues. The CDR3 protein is CASSQGQSIYEQYF. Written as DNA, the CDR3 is TGCGCCAGCAGCCAGGGACAGTCCATCTACGAGCAGTACTTC.

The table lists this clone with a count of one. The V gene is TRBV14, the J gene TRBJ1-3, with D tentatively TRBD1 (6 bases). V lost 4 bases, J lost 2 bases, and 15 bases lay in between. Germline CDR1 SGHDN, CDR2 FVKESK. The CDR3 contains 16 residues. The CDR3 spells CASSLDSGGPGNTIYF. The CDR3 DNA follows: TGTGCCAGCAGCCTCGACTCCGGGGGGCCTGGAAACACCATATATTTT. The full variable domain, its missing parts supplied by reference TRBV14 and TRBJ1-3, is EAGVTQFPSHSVIEKGQTVTLRCDPISGHDNLYWYRRVMGKEIKFLLHFVKESKQDESGMPNNRFLAERTGGTYSTLKVQPAELEDSGVYFCASSLDSGGPGNTIYFGEGSWLTVV.

CDR3 nucleotides: TGTGCCAGTAGTATAGTCGGGAGGAATGGCGGGGAGCTGTTTTTT. The encoded protein is CASSIVGRNGGELFF. The J gene is TRBJ2-2, the V gene TRBV19; 7 nucleotides agree with TRBD2. The V gene end was trimmed by 1 base and the J gene end by 7 bases; junction bases not matched to a gene: 6. The CDR3 loop spans 15 amino acids. From germline, CDR1 is LNHDA and CDR2 SQIVND (reference sequence).

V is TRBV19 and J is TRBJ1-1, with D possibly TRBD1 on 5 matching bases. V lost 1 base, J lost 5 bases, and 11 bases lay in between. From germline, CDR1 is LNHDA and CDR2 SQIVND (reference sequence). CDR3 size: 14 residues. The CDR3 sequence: CASSIAGLRTEAFF. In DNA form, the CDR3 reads TGTGCCAGTAGTATAGCAGGGTTAAGGACTGAAGCTTTCTTT. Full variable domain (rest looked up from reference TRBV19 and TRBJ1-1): DGGITQSPKYLFRKEGQNVTLSCEQNLNHDAMYWYRQDPGQGLRLIYYSQIVNDFQKGDIAEGYSVSREKKESFPLTVTSAQKNPTAFYLCASSIAGLRTEAFFGQGTRLTVV.

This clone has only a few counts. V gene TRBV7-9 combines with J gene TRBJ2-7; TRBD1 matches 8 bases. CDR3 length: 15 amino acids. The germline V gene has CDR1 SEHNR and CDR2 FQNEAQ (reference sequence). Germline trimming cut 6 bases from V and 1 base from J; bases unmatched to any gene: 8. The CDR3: CASRYPGTGSYEQYF. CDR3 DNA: TGTGCCAGCAGATACCCCGGGACAGGATCCTACGAGCAGTACTTC.

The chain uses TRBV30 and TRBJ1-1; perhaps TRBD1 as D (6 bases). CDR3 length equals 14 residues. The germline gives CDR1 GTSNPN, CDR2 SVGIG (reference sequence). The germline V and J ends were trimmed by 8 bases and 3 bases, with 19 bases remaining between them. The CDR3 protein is CASLTQGGYTEAFF. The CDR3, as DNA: TGTGCCAGCCTAACACAGGGTGGTTACACTGAAGCTTTCTTT.

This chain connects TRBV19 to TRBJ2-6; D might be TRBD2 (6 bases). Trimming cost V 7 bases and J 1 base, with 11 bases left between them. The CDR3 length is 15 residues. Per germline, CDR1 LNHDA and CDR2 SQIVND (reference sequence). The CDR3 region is CASTAAGSGANVLTF. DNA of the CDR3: TGTGCCAGTACCGCGGCGGGGTCTGGGGCCAACGTCCTGACTTTC.

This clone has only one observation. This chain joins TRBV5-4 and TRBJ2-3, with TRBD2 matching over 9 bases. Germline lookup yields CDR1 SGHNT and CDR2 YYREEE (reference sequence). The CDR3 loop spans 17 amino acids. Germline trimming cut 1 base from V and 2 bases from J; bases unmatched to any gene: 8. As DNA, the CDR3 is TGTGCCAGCAGCTTGCCCCGACTAGCGGAGAACACAGATACGCAGTATTTT. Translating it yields CASSLPRLAENTDTQYF.

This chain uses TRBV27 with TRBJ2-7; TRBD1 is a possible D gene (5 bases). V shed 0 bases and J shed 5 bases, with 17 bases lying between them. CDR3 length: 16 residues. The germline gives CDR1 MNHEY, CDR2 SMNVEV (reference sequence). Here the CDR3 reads CASSLSQGTKVNEQYF. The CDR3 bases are TGTGCCAGCAGTTTATCTCAGGGAACTAAGGTAAACGAGCAGTACTTC.

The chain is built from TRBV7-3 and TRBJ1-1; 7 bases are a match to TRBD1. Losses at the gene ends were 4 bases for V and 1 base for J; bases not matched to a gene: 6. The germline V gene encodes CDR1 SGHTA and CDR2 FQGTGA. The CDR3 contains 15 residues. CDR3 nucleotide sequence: TGTGCCAGCAGCTCTGCAGGGGGAGGGAACACTGAAGCTTTCTTT. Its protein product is CASSSAGGGNTEAFF.

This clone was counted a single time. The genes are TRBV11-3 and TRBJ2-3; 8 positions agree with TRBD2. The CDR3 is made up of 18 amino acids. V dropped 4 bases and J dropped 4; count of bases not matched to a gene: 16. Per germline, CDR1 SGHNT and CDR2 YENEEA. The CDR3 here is CASSSRRIGREDADTQYF. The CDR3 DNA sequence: TGTGCCAGCAGCTCCCGAAGGATCGGGCGGGAGGACGCAGATACGCAGTATTTT.

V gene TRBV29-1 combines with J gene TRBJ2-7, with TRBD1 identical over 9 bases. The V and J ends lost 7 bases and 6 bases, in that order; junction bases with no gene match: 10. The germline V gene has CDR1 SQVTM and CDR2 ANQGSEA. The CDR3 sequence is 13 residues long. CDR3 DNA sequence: TGCAGCGCCGGGACAGGGACGGGAGGCGAGCAGTACTTC. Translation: CSAGTGTGGEQYF.

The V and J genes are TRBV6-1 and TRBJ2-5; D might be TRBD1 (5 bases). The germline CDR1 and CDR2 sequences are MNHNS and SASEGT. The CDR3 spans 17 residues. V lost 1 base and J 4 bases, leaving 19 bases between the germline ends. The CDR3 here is CASSEGPGNSNGETQYF. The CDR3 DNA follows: TGTGCCAGCAGTGAAGGGCCAGGGAATAGTAACGGAGAGACCCAGTACTTC.

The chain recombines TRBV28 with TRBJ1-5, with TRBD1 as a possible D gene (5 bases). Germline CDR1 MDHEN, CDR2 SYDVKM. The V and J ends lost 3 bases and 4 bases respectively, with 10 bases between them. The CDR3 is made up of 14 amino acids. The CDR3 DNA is TGTGCCAGCAGTTTCGTCAGGGTGAATCAGCCCCAGCATTTT. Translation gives CASSFVRVNQPQHF.

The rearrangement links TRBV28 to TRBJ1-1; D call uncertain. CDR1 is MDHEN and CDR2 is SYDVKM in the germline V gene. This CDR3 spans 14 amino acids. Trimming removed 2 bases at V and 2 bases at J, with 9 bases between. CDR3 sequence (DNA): TGTGCCAGCAGTTTACCAGCGCTAAACACTGAAGCTTTCTTT. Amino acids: CASSLPALNTEAFF.

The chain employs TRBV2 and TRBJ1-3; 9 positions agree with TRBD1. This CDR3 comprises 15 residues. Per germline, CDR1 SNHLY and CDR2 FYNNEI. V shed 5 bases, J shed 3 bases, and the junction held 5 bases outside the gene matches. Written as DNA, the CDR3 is TGTGCCAGCAGTACACAGGGGGCGAGTGGAAACACCATATATTTT. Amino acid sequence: CASSTQGASGNTIYF.

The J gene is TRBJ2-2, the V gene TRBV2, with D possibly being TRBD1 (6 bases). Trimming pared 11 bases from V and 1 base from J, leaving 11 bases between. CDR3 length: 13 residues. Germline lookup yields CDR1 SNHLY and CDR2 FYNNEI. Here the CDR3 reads CAGGFLNTGELFF. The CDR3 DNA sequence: TGTGCCGGGGGCTTCTTGAACACCGGGGAGCTGTTTTTT.

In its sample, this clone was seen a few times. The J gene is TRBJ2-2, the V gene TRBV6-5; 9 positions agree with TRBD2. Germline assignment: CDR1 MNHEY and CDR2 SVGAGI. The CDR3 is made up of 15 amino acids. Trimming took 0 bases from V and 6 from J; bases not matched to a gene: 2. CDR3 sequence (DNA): TGTGCCAGCAGTTACTCGGCGGGAGGGTCCGGGGAGCTGTTTTTT. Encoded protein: CASSYSAGGSGELFF.

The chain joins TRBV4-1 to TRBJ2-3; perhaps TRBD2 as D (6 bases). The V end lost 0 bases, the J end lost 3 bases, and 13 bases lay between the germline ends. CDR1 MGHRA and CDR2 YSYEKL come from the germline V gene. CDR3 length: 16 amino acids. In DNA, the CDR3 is TGCGCCAGCAGCCAAGATAAGGAGGGGTGGACAGATACGCAGTATTTT. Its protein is CASSQDKEGWTDTQYF.